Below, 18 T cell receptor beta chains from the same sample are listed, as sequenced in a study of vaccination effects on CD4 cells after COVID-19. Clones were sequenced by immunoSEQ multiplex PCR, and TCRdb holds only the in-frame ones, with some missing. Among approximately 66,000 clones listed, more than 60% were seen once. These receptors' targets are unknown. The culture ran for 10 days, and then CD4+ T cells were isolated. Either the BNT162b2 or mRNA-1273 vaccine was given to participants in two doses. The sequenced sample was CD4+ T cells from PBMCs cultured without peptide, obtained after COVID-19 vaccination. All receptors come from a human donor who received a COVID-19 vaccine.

This chain's CDR3 is CASSPPGSGNTEAFF. CDR3 in DNA: TGTGCCAGCTCACCACCGGGAAGCGGGAACACTGAAGCTTTCTTT. The chain links TRBV18 to TRBJ1-1; D is unresolved. Per the germline V gene, CDR1 is KGHSH and CDR2 is LQKENI. Deletions cut 0 bases from V and 1 base from J, with 9 bases between. The CDR3 runs to 15 residues.

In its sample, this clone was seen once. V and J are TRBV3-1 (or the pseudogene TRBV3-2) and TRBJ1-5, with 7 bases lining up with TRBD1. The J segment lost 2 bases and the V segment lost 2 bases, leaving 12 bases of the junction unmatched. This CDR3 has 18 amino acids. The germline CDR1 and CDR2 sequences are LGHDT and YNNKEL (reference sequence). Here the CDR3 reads CASSQPDRASSGNQPQHF. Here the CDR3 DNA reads TGTGCCAGCAGCCAACCTGACAGGGCCTCTTCTGGCAATCAGCCCCAGCATTTT.

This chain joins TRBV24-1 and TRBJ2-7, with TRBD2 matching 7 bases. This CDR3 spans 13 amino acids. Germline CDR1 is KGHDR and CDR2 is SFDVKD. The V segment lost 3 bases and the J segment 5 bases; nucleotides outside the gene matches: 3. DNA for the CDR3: TGTGCCACCAGTGATGCGGGGGACCACGAGCAGTACGTC. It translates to CATSDAGDHEQYV.

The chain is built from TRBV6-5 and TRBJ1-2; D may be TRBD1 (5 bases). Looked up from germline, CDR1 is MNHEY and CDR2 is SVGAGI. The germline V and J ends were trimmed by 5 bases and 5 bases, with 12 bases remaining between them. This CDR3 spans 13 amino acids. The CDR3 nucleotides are TGTGCCAGCAGTCCAGGGACCGAGTATGGCTACACCTTC. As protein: CASSPGTEYGYTF.

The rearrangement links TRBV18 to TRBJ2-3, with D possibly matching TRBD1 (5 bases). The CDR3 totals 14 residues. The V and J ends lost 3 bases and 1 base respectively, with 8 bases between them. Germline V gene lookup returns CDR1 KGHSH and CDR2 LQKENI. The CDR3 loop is CASSPRVGTDTQYF. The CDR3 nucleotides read TGTGCCAGCTCACCCAGGGTAGGCACAGATACGCAGTATTTT.

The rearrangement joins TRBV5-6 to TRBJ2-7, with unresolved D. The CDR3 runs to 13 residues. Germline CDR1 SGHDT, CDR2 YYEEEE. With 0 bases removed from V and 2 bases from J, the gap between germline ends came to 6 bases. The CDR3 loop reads CASSLGRTYEQYV. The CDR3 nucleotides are TGTGCCAGCAGCTTGGGCAGAACCTACGAGCAGTACGTC.

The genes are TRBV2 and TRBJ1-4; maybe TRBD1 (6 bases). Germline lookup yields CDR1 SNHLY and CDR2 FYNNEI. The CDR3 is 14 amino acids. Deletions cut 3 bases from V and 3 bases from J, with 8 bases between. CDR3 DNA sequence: TGTGCCAGCAGTGATGACAGGTCTAATGAAAAACTGTTTTTT. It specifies CASSDDRSNEKLFF.

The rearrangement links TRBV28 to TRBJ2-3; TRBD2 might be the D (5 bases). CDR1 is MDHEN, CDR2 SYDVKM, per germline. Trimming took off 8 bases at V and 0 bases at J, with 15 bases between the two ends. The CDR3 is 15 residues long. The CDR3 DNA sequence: TGTGCCAGCCCGAAAGGGAGAGGTAGCACAGATACGCAGTATTTT. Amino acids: CASPKGRGSTDTQYF.

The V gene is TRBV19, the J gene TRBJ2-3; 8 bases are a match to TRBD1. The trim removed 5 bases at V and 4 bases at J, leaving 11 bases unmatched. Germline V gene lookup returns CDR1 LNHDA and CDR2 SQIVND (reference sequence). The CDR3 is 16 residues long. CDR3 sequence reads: CASSADRAWGPDTQYF. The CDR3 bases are TGTGCCAGTAGTGCGGACAGGGCGTGGGGCCCAGATACGCAGTATTTT.

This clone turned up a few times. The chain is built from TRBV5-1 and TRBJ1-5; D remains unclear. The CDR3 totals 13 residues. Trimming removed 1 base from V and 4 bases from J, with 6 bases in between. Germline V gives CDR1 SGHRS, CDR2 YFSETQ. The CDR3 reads CASSLTGNQPQHF. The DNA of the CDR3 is TGCGCCAGCAGCTTGACGGGGAATCAGCCCCAGCATTTT.

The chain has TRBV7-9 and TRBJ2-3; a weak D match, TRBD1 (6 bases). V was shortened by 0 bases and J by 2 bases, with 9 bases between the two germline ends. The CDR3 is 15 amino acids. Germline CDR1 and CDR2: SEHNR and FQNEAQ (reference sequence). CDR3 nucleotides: TGTGCCAGCAGCTTAGCGGGGGCCACCACAGATACGCAGTATTTT. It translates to CASSLAGATTDTQYF.

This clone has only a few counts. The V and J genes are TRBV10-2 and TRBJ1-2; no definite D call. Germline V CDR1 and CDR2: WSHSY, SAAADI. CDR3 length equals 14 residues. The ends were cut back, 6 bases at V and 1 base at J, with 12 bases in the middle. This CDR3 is CASSLGTVNYGYTF. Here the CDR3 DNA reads TGCGCCAGCAGCCTGGGAACAGTTAACTATGGCTACACCTTC.

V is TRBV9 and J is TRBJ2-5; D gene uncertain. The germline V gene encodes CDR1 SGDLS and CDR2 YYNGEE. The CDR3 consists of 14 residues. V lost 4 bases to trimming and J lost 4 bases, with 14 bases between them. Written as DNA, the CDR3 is TGTGCCAGCAGCCCCGAGTCGATCCGAGAGACCCAGTACTTC. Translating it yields CASSPESIRETQYF.

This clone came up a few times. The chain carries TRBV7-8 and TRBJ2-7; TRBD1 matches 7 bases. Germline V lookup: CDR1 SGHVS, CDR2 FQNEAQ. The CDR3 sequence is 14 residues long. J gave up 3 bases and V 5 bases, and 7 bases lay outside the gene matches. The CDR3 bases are TGTGCCAGCAGCAGAGACAGGGCCCTCTACGAGCAGTACGTC. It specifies CASSRDRALYEQYV.

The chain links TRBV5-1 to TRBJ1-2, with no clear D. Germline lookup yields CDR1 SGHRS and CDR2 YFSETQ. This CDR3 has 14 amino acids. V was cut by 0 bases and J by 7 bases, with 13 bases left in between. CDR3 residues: CASSLDTHLGGYTF. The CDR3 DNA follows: TGCGCCAGCAGCTTGGACACTCATTTGGGTGGCTACACCTTC.

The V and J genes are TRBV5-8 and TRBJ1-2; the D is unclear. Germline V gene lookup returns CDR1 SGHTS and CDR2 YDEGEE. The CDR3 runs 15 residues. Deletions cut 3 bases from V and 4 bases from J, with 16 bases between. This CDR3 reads CASSSQGFFGYGYTF. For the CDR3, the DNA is TGTGCCAGCAGCTCACAAGGGTTCTTCGGCTATGGCTACACCTTC.

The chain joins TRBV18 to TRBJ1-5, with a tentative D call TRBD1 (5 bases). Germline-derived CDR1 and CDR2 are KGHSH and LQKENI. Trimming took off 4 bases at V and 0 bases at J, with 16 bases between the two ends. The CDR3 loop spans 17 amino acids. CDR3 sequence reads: CASSLDSLGHSNQPQHF. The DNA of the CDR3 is TGTGCCAGCTCACTAGACAGTCTGGGGCATAGCAATCAGCCCCAGCATTTT. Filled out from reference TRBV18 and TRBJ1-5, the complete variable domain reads NAGVMQNPRHLVRRRGQEARLRCSPMKGHSHVYWYRQLPEEGLKFMVYLQKENIIDESGMPKERFSAEFPKEGPSILRIQQVVRGDSAAYFCASSLDSLGHSNQPQHFGDGTRLSIL.

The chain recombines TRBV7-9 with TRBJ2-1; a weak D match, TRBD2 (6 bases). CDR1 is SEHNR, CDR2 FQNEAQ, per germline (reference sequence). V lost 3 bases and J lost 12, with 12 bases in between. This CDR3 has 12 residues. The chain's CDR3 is CASSLDVGGQFF. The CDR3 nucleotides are TGTGCCAGCAGCTTGGATGTCGGGGGGCAGTTCTTC.